Reported below is one TCR beta chain. As yet, its antigen is unknown. The assay was immunoSEQ multiplex PCR, and TCRdb's table has in-frame clones only and misses some. The profile covers 140,000 to 150,000 clones, with 75% to 90% appearing a single time and roughly 1.7% taken by the ten largest. V lost 5 bases and J 4 bases, leaving 14 bases between the germline ends. CDR3 length: 14 residues. CDR1 and CDR2 (germline): SGHTA, FQGNSA. This sample was taken from a study of T cell responses to AZD1222 COVID-19 vaccine. Study observations and caveats: Sampling captured repertoires only after the peak T cell response. Seropositive AZD1222 recipients at baseline numbered only six or seven.

This sequence joins TRBV7-2 and TRBJ1-2; perhaps TRBD1 as D (5 bases). This clonotype originated in an adult in good health. The sequences come from peripheral blood, collected on day 0 of AZD1222 vaccination. The CDR3 DNA reads TGTGCCAGCAGCGAGCAGACAGATTCCTATGGCTACACCTTC. Its translation: CASSEQTDSYGYTF.